Each of the 30 T cell receptor beta chains below was sequenced from the same sample in a study of blood T cell repertoires in COVID-19. Clones were read by immunoSEQ multiplex PCR, and TCRdb kept only the in-frame ones, dropping some. The sample has around 250,000 clones, around 88% seen once. Specimen: PBMCs or T cells enriched from blood (not recorded which). The receptors stem from a woman between 40 and 50 years old with acute COVID-19.

This rearrangement joins TRBV9 to TRBJ2-2, with 7 positions matching TRBD1. V was pared by 6 bases and J by 2 bases, with 7 bases of the junction left unmatched. This CDR3 is built from 15 residues. Germline CDR1 reads SGDLS; CDR2 reads YYNGEE. The CDR3 is CASNVIGGNTGELFF. The CDR3 bases are TGTGCCAGCAACGTTATAGGGGGCAACACCGGGGAGCTGTTTTTT.

The rearrangement links TRBV5-5 to TRBJ2-7; D possibly corresponds to TRBD1 (6 bases). This CDR3 comprises 15 residues. V lost 2 bases and J 3 bases, leaving 15 bases between the germline ends. Germline V gene sequence: CDR1 SGHKS, CDR2 YYEKEE (reference sequence). The CDR3 DNA is TGTGCCAGCAGCTTATCGGCGCAGGGGTACTACGAGCAGTACTTC. Amino acid sequence: CASSLSAQGYYEQYF.

This sequence joins TRBV5-1 and TRBJ1-4, with 7 bases lining up with TRBD1. V gave up 4 bases and J gave up 2 bases; unmatched junction bases: 8. The CDR3 sequence is 16 residues long. From germline, CDR1 is SGHRS and CDR2 YFSETQ. This chain's CDR3 is CASSERQGPTNEKLFF. The CDR3 DNA reads as TGCGCCAGCAGCGAACGACAGGGTCCCACTAATGAAAAACTGTTTTTT.

To note about this clone: Other DNA sequences in this sample translate to the same CDR3. The chain uses TRBV14 and TRBJ1-1; no firm D call. Trimming cost V 0 bases and J 2 bases, with 4 bases left between them. This CDR3 comprises 13 residues. CDR1 and CDR2 (germline): SGHDN, FVKESK. CDR3 in amino acids: CASSQDLNTEAFF. CDR3 DNA: TGTGCCAGCAGCCAAGATTTAAACACTGAAGCTTTCTTT.

The genes are TRBV9 and TRBJ1-1; TRBD1 is a possible D gene (5 bases). Looked up from germline, CDR1 is SGDLS and CDR2 is YYNGEE. Trimming removed 4 bases at V and 6 bases at J, with 13 bases between. The CDR3 length is 13 residues. Here the CDR3 reads CASSLHAGSEAFF. CDR3 coding DNA: TGTGCCAGCAGCCTACATGCAGGGTCTGAAGCTTTCTTT.

The rearrangement uses TRBV7-2 and TRBJ1-4; 8 bases fit TRBD1. Germline V gene lookup returns CDR1 SGHTA and CDR2 FQGNSA. CDR3 length: 15 amino acids. V was clipped by 5 bases and J by 2 bases; unmatched bases: 4. The CDR3 DNA reads as TGTGCCAGCAGCCAAGACAGGGGCACTAATGAAAAACTGTTTTTT. Its translation is CASSQDRGTNEKLFF. The full variable domain, its missing parts supplied by reference TRBV7-2 and TRBJ1-4, is GAGVSQSPSNKVTEKGKDVELRCDPISGHTALYWYRQSLGQGLEFLIYFQGNSAPDKSGLPSDRFSAERTGGSVSTLTIQRTQQEDSAVYLCASSQDRGTNEKLFFGSGTQLSVL.

The rearrangement uses TRBV9 and TRBJ2-7; TRBD1 aligns across 9 bases. The CDR3 sequence is 16 residues long. The V and J ends lost 0 bases and 1 base, in that order; junction bases with no gene match: 5. Germline V gene sequence: CDR1 SGDLS, CDR2 YYNGEE. In nucleotides, the CDR3 is TGTGCCAGCAGCGTAGCGGGGACAGGGAATTCCTACGAGCAGTACTTC. Residues: CASSVAGTGNSYEQYF.

This rearrangement joins TRBV3-1 (or the pseudogene TRBV3-2) to TRBJ2-5; D might be TRBD1 (5 bases). The ends were cut back, 0 bases at V and 1 base at J, with 12 bases in the middle. CDR1 is LGHDT, CDR2 YNNKEL, per germline (reference sequence). This CDR3 has 16 residues. The CDR3 nucleotides read TGTGCCAGCAGCCAAGAGGATAGGGGCCCCCAAGAGACCCAGTACTTC. Protein product: CASSQEDRGPQETQYF.

This clone came up once. The chain uses TRBV6-2 or TRBV6-3 and TRBJ2-7; D call uncertain. V lost 0 bases and J lost 1, with 13 bases in between. Germline V gene data show CDR1 as MNHEY and CDR2 as SVGEGT. The CDR3 is 16 amino acids. CDR3 sequence: CASSYSKAYGSYEQYV. CDR3 DNA: TGTGCCAGCAGTTACTCGAAAGCGTACGGGTCCTACGAGCAGTACGTC.

The chain links TRBV11-2 to TRBJ2-7; D might be TRBD1 (5 bases). Germline V gene sequence: CDR1 SGHAT, CDR2 FQNNGV. V lost 7 bases and J 9 bases, leaving 19 bases between the germline ends. The CDR3 totals 13 residues. CDR3 region: CASTLTGGVLQYV. The DNA for the CDR3 is TGTGCCAGCACCCTCACAGGTGGGGTCTTGCAGTACGTC.

This clone has a count of ten or more. The gene calls are TRBV18 and TRBJ1-1, with D possibly TRBD1 on 5 matching bases. This CDR3 spans 13 amino acids. Trimming took off 4 bases at V and 7 bases at J, with 13 bases between the two ends. CDR1 and CDR2 from the germline V gene are KGHSH and LQKENI. As DNA, the CDR3 is TGTGCCAGCTCACACGACAGTTTACGTGAAGCTTTCTTT. Protein: CASSHDSLREAFF.

The chain combines TRBV27 with TRBJ2-3; 11 nucleotides match TRBD2. V lost 1 base to trimming and J lost 2 bases; unmatched junction nucleotides: 5. Germline values: CDR1 MNHEY, CDR2 SMNVEV (reference sequence). This CDR3 has 17 residues. This CDR3 is CASSLWGSGRDTDTQYF. As DNA, the CDR3 is TGTGCCAGCAGTTTATGGGGTAGCGGGAGGGACACAGATACGCAGTATTTT.

A remark on this clone: Relative to the germline gene, one junction end is altered; a read error may explain this. The rearrangement links TRBV29-1 to TRBJ1-2; the match to TRBD1 covers 9 bases. The CDR3 extends over 12 amino acids. CDR1 is SQVTM and CDR2 is ANQGSEA in the germline V gene. The DNA for the CDR3 is TGCAGCGGAGGACAGGGGAGTTATGACTACACCTTC. This encodes CSGGQGSYDYTF.

J is TRBJ1-2 and V is TRBV13, with 8 bases identical to TRBD1. This CDR3 comprises 14 residues. Germline assignment: CDR1 PRHDT and CDR2 FYEKMQ (reference sequence). With V trimmed by 3 bases and J by 5 bases, 5 bases remained unmatched. The CDR3 spells CASSLDRAKYGYTF. The CDR3 bases are TGTGCCAGCAGCTTGGACAGGGCGAAGTATGGCTACACCTTC.

The chain is built from TRBV7-9 and TRBJ2-2, with 10 bases fitting TRBD2. V was clipped by 0 bases and J by 1 base; unmatched bases: 5. Germline lookup yields CDR1 SEHNR and CDR2 FQNEAQ (reference sequence). The CDR3 sequence is 18 residues long. The CDR3 is CASSLAGSGRKNTGELFF. In DNA, the CDR3 is TGTGCCAGCAGCTTAGCCGGTAGCGGGAGGAAGAACACCGGGGAGCTGTTTTTT.

This clone turned up a few times. The chain is built from TRBV7-8 and TRBJ2-2, with a tentative D call TRBD1 (6 bases). The germline V gene has CDR1 SGHVS and CDR2 FQNEAQ. This CDR3 comprises 15 residues. The ends were cut back, 7 bases at V and 4 bases at J, with 16 bases in the middle. DNA for the CDR3: TGTGCCAGCACCTTCCTGGGGGCGGGCACCGGGGAGCTGTTTTTT. Its translation is CASTFLGAGTGELFF.

The chain is built from TRBV3-1 (or the pseudogene TRBV3-2) and TRBJ1-6; 9 bases align to TRBD1. CDR3 size: 14 residues. The germline gives CDR1 LGHDT, CDR2 YNNKEL (reference sequence). Trimming removed 6 bases from V and 6 bases from J; junction bases left unmatched: 3. As DNA, the CDR3 is TGTGCCAGCAGGGGACAGGGTTTTAATTCACCCCTCCACTTT. Protein sequence: CASRGQGFNSPLHF.

The chain combines TRBV11-3 with TRBJ1-2, with 9 nucleotides matching TRBD1. The CDR3 length is 17 residues. The ends lost 4 bases at V and 2 bases at J; junction bases unmatched: 11. Germline V CDR1 and CDR2: SGHNT, YENEEA. This chain's CDR3 is CASSSRTGATVNYGYTF. The CDR3 nucleotides are TGTGCCAGCAGCTCCCGGACAGGGGCAACCGTCAACTATGGCTACACCTTC. Drawing the rest from reference TRBV11-3 and TRBJ1-2, the complete variable domain is EAGVVQSPRYKIIEKKQPVAFWCNPISGHNTLYWYLQNLGQGPELLIRYENEEAVDDSQLPKDRFSAERLKGVDSTLKIQPAELGDSAVYLCASSSRTGATVNYGYTFGSGTRLTVV.

The CDR3 is CAWRSEGEAFF. The CDR3 DNA sequence: TGTGCCTGGAGGTCCGAGGGTGAAGCTTTCTTT. This chain uses TRBV30 with TRBJ1-1; D call uncertain. Trimming removed 3 bases from V and 7 bases from J, with 9 bases in between. The CDR3 is 11 residues long. Germline V CDR1 and CDR2: GTSNPN, SVGIG (reference sequence). Together with reference TRBV30 and TRBJ1-1, the CDR3 gives the full variable domain: SQTIHQWPATLVQPVGSPLSLECTVEGTSNPNLYWYRQAAGRGLQLLFYSVGIGQISSEVPQNLSASRPQDRQFILSSKKLLLSDSGFYLCAWRSEGEAFFGQGTRLTVV.

The chain combines TRBV10-3 with TRBJ1-3; D call uncertain. Trimming shortened V by 5 bases and J by 8 bases, and 13 bases separated the two germline ends. Germline loops: CDR1 ENHRY, CDR2 SYGVKD. The CDR3 sequence is 13 residues long. The CDR3 region has the DNA TGTGCCATCAGTCCCCCTCCGTCGGACACCATATATTTT. This encodes CAISPPPSDTIYF.

This chain joins TRBV9 and TRBJ2-1; D remains ambiguous. Germline V lookup: CDR1 SGDLS, CDR2 YYNGEE. The CDR3 totals 13 residues. The V gene lost 0 bases and the J gene lost 5 bases, with 6 bases spanning the gap. The CDR3: CASSVERNNEQFF. The CDR3 bases are TGTGCCAGCAGCGTAGAGAGAAACAATGAGCAGTTCTTC.

The V gene is TRBV9, the J gene TRBJ2-1; 7 bases line up with TRBD2. The CDR3 covers 16 residues. V trimming: 0 bases; J trimming: 4 bases; junction bases outside the gene matches: 7. The germline V gene has CDR1 SGDLS and CDR2 YYNGEE. This CDR3 is CASSVAGSGGYNEQFF. In DNA, the CDR3 is TGTGCCAGCAGCGTAGCAGGGTCGGGGGGATACAATGAGCAGTTCTTC.

The chain carries TRBV5-1 and TRBJ1-1; D is uncertain. With 2 bases removed from V and 0 bases from J, the gap between germline ends came to 5 bases. The CDR3 length is 13 residues. Germline CDR1 is SGHRS and CDR2 is YFSETQ. This chain's CDR3 is CASSFSVNTEAFF. The CDR3 DNA reads as TGCGCCAGCAGCTTTTCAGTGAACACTGAAGCTTTCTTT.

The chain carries TRBV7-9 and TRBJ1-5; D possibly corresponds to TRBD1 (6 bases). The V end lost 5 bases, the J end lost 9 bases, and 17 bases lay between the germline ends. Germline values: CDR1 SEHNR, CDR2 FQNEAQ (reference sequence). CDR3 length: 14 residues. The chain's CDR3 is CASSQSGALMPQHF. The CDR3 DNA sequence: TGTGCCAGCAGCCAGTCAGGGGCCCTAATGCCCCAGCATTTT.

The rearrangement joins TRBV19 to TRBJ2-7, with 7 positions matching TRBD2. CDR1 is LNHDA and CDR2 is SQIVND in the germline V gene (reference sequence). The CDR3 has 13 amino acids. V dropped 4 bases and J dropped 7; count of bases not matched to a gene: 7. The CDR3 nucleotides read TGTGCCAGTAGTACCACACTGGGGGGGGAGCAGTACTTC. Translation gives CASSTTLGGEQYF.

This chain uses TRBV27 with TRBJ1-5; 9 bases are a match to TRBD1. V lost 3 bases to trimming and J lost 6 bases; unmatched junction nucleotides: 6. The CDR3 has 15 residues. Germline loops: CDR1 MNHEY, CDR2 SMNVEV (reference sequence). CDR3 amino acids: CASSFLGQGGQPQHF. DNA for the CDR3: TGTGCCAGCAGTTTTTTGGGACAGGGAGGTCAGCCCCAGCATTTT.

Only one count was recorded for this clone. The CDR3 sequence: CASSFGDRDARGYTF. The DNA of the CDR3 is TGTGCCAGCAGTTTCGGGGACAGGGATGCCCGTGGCTACACCTTC. The V call is TRBV28, the J call TRBJ1-2, with 9 bases fitting TRBD1. In germline, CDR1 is MDHEN, CDR2 SYDVKM. The CDR3 has 15 residues. The V gene end was trimmed by 3 bases and the J gene end by 7 bases; junction bases not matched to a gene: 9.

The rearrangement joins TRBV7-9 to TRBJ2-3; the D is unclear. The CDR3 contains 12 residues. The V end was cut by 5 bases, the J end by 2 bases, with 5 bases between. Germline V gene data show CDR1 as SEHNR and CDR2 as FQNEAQ (reference sequence). CDR3 residues: CASSRITDTQYF. The CDR3 bases are TGTGCCAGCAGCCGTATCACAGATACGCAGTATTTT.

V usage is TRBV4-1 and J usage is TRBJ1-5; 11 bases line up with TRBD1. Germline V gives CDR1 MGHRA, CDR2 YSYEKL. The CDR3 spans 17 residues. Trimming cost V 3 bases and J 4 bases; bases outside gene matches: 8. CDR3 bases: TGCGCCAGCAGCCATCCCCGGACAGGGGGCATAAATCAGCCCCAGCATTTT. It translates to CASSHPRTGGINQPQHF.

This chain links TRBV20-1 with TRBJ1-4; a possible D gene is TRBD1 (6 bases). V lost 6 bases and J 13 bases, leaving 12 bases between the germline ends. This CDR3 spans 10 amino acids. Germline assignment: CDR1 DFQATT and CDR2 SNEGSKA (reference sequence). For the CDR3, the DNA is TGCAGTGCCTCACAGGGCGGACTGTTTTTT. It specifies CSASQGGLFF.